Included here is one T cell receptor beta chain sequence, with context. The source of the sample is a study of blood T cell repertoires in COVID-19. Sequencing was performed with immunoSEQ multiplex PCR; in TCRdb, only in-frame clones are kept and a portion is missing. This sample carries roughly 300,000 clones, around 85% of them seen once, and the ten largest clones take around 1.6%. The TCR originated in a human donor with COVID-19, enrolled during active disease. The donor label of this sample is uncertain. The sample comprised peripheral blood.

CDR3 sequence reads: CASSRLDGINTEAFF. CDR3 DNA sequence: TGCGCCAGCAGCCGACTGGACGGGATCAACACTGAAGCTTTCTTT. The chain has TRBV4-1 and TRBJ1-1; D call uncertain. The germline V and J ends were trimmed by 4 bases and 2 bases, with 14 bases remaining between them. Per the germline V gene, CDR1 is MGHRA and CDR2 is YSYEKL. The CDR3 contains 15 residues.